The TCR beta chain under discussion was sequenced for a study of CXCR3-negative and CXCR3-positive naive CD8 T cells. The study's findings and limits: For memory CD8+ cells diversity was much lower, but both naive subsets had comparably high diversity. For CXCR3-positive naive cells, TRB CDR3s were more hydrophobic than those of CXCR3-negative naive cells. Fresh PBMCs went into most assays, and CXCR3 expression partly declined after cryopreservation. The TRBV-TRBJ usage of naive CXCR3-negative and CXCR3-positive cells was similar, but that of memory cells differed.

As to this clonotype: The antigen is unknown.

The authors prepared UMI-labeled TRB cDNA libraries by 5' RACE. No DNA is given; TCRdb re-called the 5' RACE reads and lists each CDR3 protein once. Its listing shows some 140,000 distinct CDR3 sequences. Germline loops: CDR1 MDHEN, CDR2 SYDVKM. The CDR3 covers 18 residues. This sequence originates from a human donor in good health. Some clones in this sample may be carry-over from other donors' samples. The sample was naive CXCR3+ CD8+ T cells from blood. Subset meaning: CD45RO-CCR7+CD27+CD95- naive CD8+ T cells expressing CXCR3 (TNR3+). This chain connects TRBV28 to TRBJ2-5; TCRdb's assignment of TRBD1 cannot be checked, as there is no DNA. This chain's CDR3 is CASSSVPSGTGPQETQYF. The complete variable domain, with remaining parts taken from reference TRBV28 and TRBJ2-5, reads DVKVTQSSRYLVKRTGEKVFLECVQDMDHENMFWYRQDPGLGLRLIYFSYDVKMKEKGDIPEGYSVSREKKERFSLILESASTNQTSMYLCASSSVPSGTGPQETQYFGPGTRLLVL.